This T cell receptor beta chain is drawn from a study of T cell responses to AZD1222 COVID-19 vaccine (dated by TCRdb to 2020 to 2023). In the study overall: AZD1222 recipients whose second dose came at about 4 weeks and those whose second dose came at about 12 weeks were combined into one group, since spike-specific TCR depth and breadth did not differ between the two schedules. Trial participants were enrolled by age into subgroups of 18-55, 56-69 and 70-plus years, and 148, 28 and 57 TCR-sequenced participants, respectively, were included in these subgroups. TCR sequencing was performed for about 250 trial participants, of whom 200 to 210 were given two doses of AZD1222 and roughly 25 were given two doses of MenACWY control vaccine. Study-wide findings and limitations: Participants were mostly white British and included more females than males, and it was suggested by the authors that clonal diversity may have been underestimated. Nearly half of unique spike-specific TCRs reportedly recognized epitopes outside regions mutated in the B.1.351 and B.1.1.7 variants. Spike-specific TCR breadth and depth rose significantly after two AZD1222 doses compared with day 0 and with MenACWY recipients. In the small 56-69-year group, the increase in depth fell short of significance, most likely because of low power. CD4 TCRs associated with the vaccine covered the entire spike protein, and the dominant responses were in regions 160-218 and 743-854. Only five to seven AZD1222 recipients were SARS-CoV-2 seropositive at baseline, limiting conclusions about previously exposed vaccinees. Because no samples from the day 14 peak response were available, repertoires could be characterized only after the peak T cell response.

Concerning this clone itself: Its antigen is still unknown. No much larger clone exists at a distance of one base, and base qualities are not known.

The CDR3 regions of human TCRbeta chains were analyzed by immunosequencing. Concerning the study's data processing: Repertoire TCRs were matched against a reference library of SARS-CoV-2-specific TCRs generated with the MIRA antigen-specificity platform. Breadth was defined as the fraction of unique TCRs that were SARS-CoV-2-associated. Depth was defined as the fraction of total T cells that were SARS-CoV-2-associated. Using the MIRA data, each spike-specific TCR was mapped to the spike region that the TCR reacts to and placed in a CD4 or CD8 class. Log10-transformed breadth and depth values were compared by one-way ANOVA with Sidak's multiple comparisons tests. Drawn from immuneACCESS, this table holds only the in-frame rearrangements with V and J called that TCRdb kept. Clones are partly lost; checked studies trace under half to an unresolved V gene and leave the rest unexplained. V, J and clone size derive from that table, while D and trimming were established from the DNA sequence. Counted in this sample were 100,000 to 150,000 clones; about nine tenths of them appeared once. The ten biggest clones cover about 6% of the sample.

CDR3 length: 13 amino acids, cysteine to phenylalanine. Only CDR3 DNA remains: 39 bases, in frame from the first base. V ends up 6 bases short and J 6 bases short, with an unmatched junction base count of 6. The germline V gene (reference sequence) supplies CDR1 SEHNR and CDR2 FQNEAQ. The time point label, read with the paper, signifies: baseline before first vaccination. Vaccinee samples came from UK trials COV001 and COV002, including a single-blind randomized controlled phase 2/3 trial of AZD1222 (ChAdOx1 nCoV-19) in healthy adults. For TCRbeta chain sequencing, PBMC samples from trial participants were taken at day 0 and at day 28 after the second dose.

The TCR comes from an adult in good health. The chain links TRBV7-9 with TRBJ1-2, and 8 junctional nucleotides match TRBD1. The specimen was peripheral blood, collected on day 0 of AZD1222 vaccination. Here is the DNA: TGTGCCAGCAGATTCCTACAGGGGGATGGCTACACCTTC. Translation gives CASRFLQGDGYTF.